This entry lists 9 T cell receptor beta chains sequenced from one sample in a study of shared clonotypes between healthy human individuals. The protocol was immunoSEQ multiplex PCR, while the TCRdb copy is restricted to in-frame clones and leaves out a portion. Here the sample spans about 530,000 clones, about three quarters being singletons. Sequencing was performed on PBMCs. These receptors all come from a middle-aged woman in good health. Some clones in this sample may be carry-over from other donors' samples.

V and J are TRBV5-1 and TRBJ2-2; 7 bases fit TRBD1. The trim removed 4 bases at V and 7 bases at J, leaving 13 bases unmatched. This CDR3 has 16 residues. Germline CDR1 SGHRS, CDR2 YFSETQ. The CDR3 sequence is CASSPKRDRYSGELFF. The CDR3 DNA reads TGCGCCAGCAGCCCGAAACGGGACAGATATAGCGGGGAGCTGTTTTTT.

This chain uses TRBV29-1 with TRBJ2-5, with 13 bases matching TRBD2. CDR1 and CDR2 from the germline V gene are SQVTM and ANQGSEA. With 6 bases clipped from V and 7 bases from J, the junction kept 11 bases outside the gene matches. CDR3 length: 15 residues. CDR3 residues: CSVPGTSGNHGTQYF. The DNA of the CDR3 is TGCAGCGTACCCGGGACTAGCGGGAACCATGGGACCCAGTACTTC.

This sequence joins TRBV7-8 and TRBJ1-2; D is unclear. Germline V CDR1 and CDR2: SGHVS, FQNEAQ. The V gene lost 4 bases and the J gene lost 2 bases, with 5 bases spanning the gap. This CDR3 is 12 amino acids long. Here the CDR3 DNA reads TGTGCCAGCAGCTCCATCAACTATGGCTACACCTTC. Translating it yields CASSSINYGYTF.

The chain combines TRBV4-1 with TRBJ2-1; unclear D gene. V was pared by 2 bases and J by 9 bases, with 17 bases between. Germline assignment: CDR1 MGHRA and CDR2 YSYEKL. This CDR3 is 15 amino acids long. The CDR3 region is CASSQQWLEWGEQFF. CDR3 in DNA: TGCGCCAGCAGCCAACAGTGGCTCGAGTGGGGTGAGCAGTTCTTC.

This rearrangement joins TRBV7-9 to TRBJ2-3; 9 nucleotides match TRBD2. V was clipped by 5 bases and J by 0 bases; unmatched bases: 0. This CDR3 has 14 residues. Germline V CDR1 and CDR2: SEHNR, FQNEAQ (reference sequence). CDR3 loop: CASSTSGSTDTQYF. The CDR3 DNA reads as TGTGCCAGCAGCACTAGCGGGAGCACAGATACGCAGTATTTT. Drawing the rest from reference TRBV7-9 and TRBJ2-3, the complete variable domain is DTGVSQNPRHKITKRGQNVTFRCDPISEHNRLYWYRQTLGQGPEFLTYFQNEAQLEKSRLLSDRFSAERPKGSFSTLEIQRTEQGDSAMYLCASSTSGSTDTQYFGPGTRLTVL.

The V gene is TRBV2, the J gene TRBJ2-3, with D possibly matching TRBD1 (5 bases). This CDR3 has 15 residues. Germline assignment: CDR1 SNHLY and CDR2 FYNNEI. Trimming stripped 1 base from V and 2 bases from J, with 10 bases between. The CDR3 DNA follows: TGTGCCAGCAGTGAAGTCCAGGGAATCACAGATACGCAGTATTTT. This gives the protein CASSEVQGITDTQYF.

The V gene is TRBV27, the J gene TRBJ2-1; TRBD2 matches at 8 bases. J was trimmed by 4 bases and V by 3 bases; bases with no gene match: 5. This CDR3 is 15 amino acids long. Looked up from germline, CDR1 is MNHEY and CDR2 is SMNVEV (reference sequence). The CDR3 protein is CASSLSLAGYNEQFF. The CDR3 bases are TGTGCCAGCAGTTTGAGCCTAGCGGGTTACAATGAGCAGTTCTTC.

As DNA, the CDR3 is TGTGCCAGCAGTCCAAATCGGGAGGGGACTGAAGCTTTCTTT. Translating it yields CASSPNREGTEAFF. The chain uses TRBV28 and TRBJ1-1, with a tentative D call TRBD1 (5 bases). V lost 5 bases, J lost 5 bases, and 15 bases lay in between. Germline V gene lookup returns CDR1 MDHEN and CDR2 SYDVKM. CDR3 length: 14 residues.

The chain links TRBV5-4 to TRBJ2-3, with TRBD2 matching 8 bases. The germline V gene encodes CDR1 SGHNT and CDR2 YYREEE (reference sequence). This CDR3 has 14 amino acids. V shed 6 bases, J shed 4 bases, and the junction held 7 bases outside the gene matches. CDR3 amino acids: CASNGGGRSDTQYF. The CDR3 nucleotides are TGTGCCAGCAATGGCGGGGGGAGATCAGATACGCAGTATTTT.